Below, 25 T cell receptor beta chains from the same sample are listed, as sequenced in a study of persistence of HIV-infected CD4 T cells. The antigens of these receptors remain unknown. Cells were stimulated with overlapping HIV-1 Gag 15-mer peptides. CD40L/CD69 double-negative CD45RO-high memory CD4+ T cells were collected. Sequencing used immunoSEQ version 4 in survey mode. TCRdb keeps only in-frame clones here, not all; method: immunoSEQ multiplex PCR. The table shows about 32,000 clones, with roughly four fifths occurring only once. Sequences were derived from CD4+ T cells sorted from PBMCs after roughly 19-hour stimulation, sampled from a patient who received antiretroviral therapy. These receptors originate from an adult woman with HIV who was CMV-seropositive.

Concerning this clone: The junction and the germline gene differ at one end; a read error may be behind it. The V call is TRBV7-9, the J call TRBJ2-5; 9 bases match TRBD1. The germline V gene encodes CDR1 SEHNR and CDR2 FQNEAQ (reference sequence). The CDR3 contains 15 residues. The CDR3: CASSLDRGVKETQYF. CDR3 bases: TGTGCCAGCAGTTTAGACAGGGGGGTGAAAGAGACCCAGTACTTC.

The rearrangement uses TRBV4-1 and TRBJ2-3; 8 bases agree with TRBD2. CDR3 length: 16 amino acids. With 0 bases clipped from V and 6 bases from J, the junction kept 8 bases outside the gene matches. CDR1 and CDR2 from the germline V gene are MGHRA and YSYEKL. CDR3 DNA: TGCGCCAGCAGCCAAGATCCCCCGGGAGGGCAGGATACGCAGTATTTT. Its protein is CASSQDPPGGQDTQYF.

The gene calls are TRBV7-2 and TRBJ1-2, with 7 bases identical to TRBD1. This CDR3 is built from 15 residues. V was pared by 4 bases and J by 4 bases, with 9 bases of the junction left unmatched. CDR1 and CDR2 (germline): SGHTA, FQGNSA. The CDR3 DNA reads TGTGCCAGCAGCTCCAAGACAGGGCTCCTCTATGGCTACACCTTC. Its protein product is CASSSKTGLLYGYTF.

There are a few counts of this clone. The chain employs TRBV14 and TRBJ2-5, with D uncertain. Trimming cost V 2 bases and J 5 bases, with 6 bases left between them. Germline V gene sequence: CDR1 SGHDN, CDR2 FVKESK. The CDR3 length is 12 residues. CDR3 protein: CASSQIRETQYF. The CDR3 nucleotides read TGTGCCAGCAGCCAAATCCGGGAGACCCAGTACTTC.

This chain uses TRBV5-6 with TRBJ2-2; perhaps TRBD1 as D (6 bases). The CDR3 loop spans 16 amino acids. The germline V and J ends were trimmed by 2 bases and 1 base, with 12 bases remaining between them. The V gene's germline CDR1 is SGHDT and CDR2 YYEEEE. The CDR3 bases are TGTGCCAGCAGCTTCTTAAGGACAGAGAACACCGGGGAGCTGTTTTTT. Translated, it gives CASSFLRTENTGELFF.

The V call is TRBV7-2, the J call TRBJ1-1; D is possibly TRBD1 (6 bases). The CDR3 runs to 13 residues. Between the trimmed V and J ends, which lost 5 bases and 3 bases, there was a span of 10 bases. Germline values: CDR1 SGHTA, CDR2 FQGNSA. CDR3 sequence: CASSPRQDTEAFF. DNA of the CDR3: TGTGCCAGCAGCCCAAGACAGGACACTGAAGCTTTCTTT.

The rearrangement links TRBV28 to TRBJ2-1; D is perhaps TRBD2 (5 bases). Between the trimmed V and J ends, which lost 5 bases and 10 bases, there was a span of 12 bases. Germline V CDR1 and CDR2: MDHEN, SYDVKM. The CDR3 length is 12 residues. The CDR3 region has the DNA TGTGCCAGCAGTCTCATGAGACTAGAGCAGTTCTTC. Translation: CASSLMRLEQFF. Looking up the rest from reference TRBV28 and TRBJ2-1 gives the full variable domain: DVKVTQSSRYLVKRTGEKVFLECVQDMDHENMFWYRQDPGLGLRLIYFSYDVKMKEKGDIPEGYSVSREKKERFSLILESASTNQTSMYLCASSLMRLEQFFGPGTRLTVL.

The V gene is TRBV15, the J gene TRBJ1-2; 9 bases match TRBD1. The V gene end was trimmed by 0 bases and the J gene end by 8 bases; junction bases not matched to a gene: 13. Germline CDR1 LNHNV, CDR2 YYDKDF (reference sequence). The CDR3 loop spans 17 amino acids. The CDR3 nucleotides are TGTGCCACCAGCAGAGATTATCCGGGACAGGGTGGAGGCGGCTACACCTTC. Residues: CATSRDYPGQGGGGYTF.

This clone was detected only a few times. The chain links TRBV7-2 to TRBJ2-5, with D perhaps matching TRBD1 (6 bases). Per germline, CDR1 SGHTA and CDR2 FQGNSA. Trimming cost V 1 base and J 4 bases, with 13 bases left between them. This CDR3 region has 15 residues. CDR3 bases: TGTGCCAGCAGCTTAGTCCGGACAGCAATAGAGACCCAGTACTTC. This codes for CASSLVRTAIETQYF.

J is TRBJ1-1 and V is TRBV5-6; D might be TRBD1 (5 bases). This CDR3 is built from 13 residues. The germline V gene encodes CDR1 SGHDT and CDR2 YYEEEE. Trimming shortened V by 4 bases and J by 6 bases, and 13 bases separated the two germline ends. The CDR3 sequence is CASSPGYLAEAFF. CDR3 bases: TGTGCCAGCAGCCCAGGGTACCTAGCTGAAGCTTTCTTT.

The V gene is TRBV20-1, the J gene TRBJ1-4; D is unresolved. V dropped 3 bases and J dropped 7 bases, with 15 bases sitting between them. This CDR3 has 14 residues. The germline CDR1 and CDR2 sequences are DFQATT and SNEGSKA (reference sequence). The CDR3 coding sequence is TGCAGTGCTAGTCTGCGGAAAGGAGGTGAAAAACTGTTTTTT. It encodes CSASLRKGGEKLFF.

The chain carries TRBV29-1 and TRBJ2-4; no firm D call. The ends were cut back, 2 bases at V and 1 base at J, with 6 bases in the middle. The CDR3 runs to 13 residues. Germline V gene lookup returns CDR1 SQVTM and CDR2 ANQGSEA. CDR3 sequence: CSVEPAAKNIQYF. In nucleotides, the CDR3 is TGCAGCGTTGAACCAGCGGCCAAAAACATTCAGTACTTC.

The chain uses TRBV20-1 and TRBJ2-5; D gene uncertain. This CDR3 spans 11 amino acids. Germline V CDR1 and CDR2: DFQATT, SNEGSKA (reference sequence). The V end lost 1 base, the J end lost 5 bases, and 5 bases lay between the germline ends. This CDR3 reads CSARVPETQYF. As DNA, the CDR3 is TGCAGTGCTAGAGTCCCGGAGACCCAGTACTTC.

The V gene is TRBV3-1 (or the pseudogene TRBV3-2), the J gene TRBJ2-2; possibly TRBD2 for D (5 bases). V gave up 4 bases and J gave up 1 base, with 10 bases separating them. This CDR3 has 15 residues. Per the germline V gene, CDR1 is LGHDT and CDR2 is YNNKEL (reference sequence). The CDR3 is CASSRLAGNTGELFF. The CDR3 nucleotides read TGTGCCAGCAGCCGGCTGGCGGGGAACACCGGGGAGCTGTTTTTT.

The chain couples TRBV18 to TRBJ1-4; 9 bases fit TRBD1. Germline V gives CDR1 KGHSH, CDR2 LQKENI. This CDR3 is 18 amino acids long. V trimming: 2 bases; J trimming: 6 bases; junction bases outside the gene matches: 13. CDR3 sequence: CASSPGREQGASDEKLFF. Here the CDR3 DNA reads TGTGCCAGCTCACCAGGGAGAGAACAGGGGGCTTCGGATGAAAAACTGTTTTTT.

J is TRBJ1-1 and V is TRBV20-1; 9 bases fit TRBD1. The CDR3 spans 11 residues. Trimming took 6 bases from V and 6 from J; bases not matched to a gene: 2. CDR1 and CDR2 from the germline V gene are DFQATT and SNEGSKA (reference sequence). The CDR3 nucleotides read TGCAGTGCCTGGACAGGGGCTGAAGCTTTCTTT. Its protein is CSAWTGAEAFF.

The CDR3 loop is CASSQRLAGGTDTQYF. The CDR3 bases are TGTGCCAGCAGCCAACGGTTAGCGGGAGGGACAGATACGCAGTATTTT. The V and J genes are TRBV3-1 (or the pseudogene TRBV3-2) and TRBJ2-3, with TRBD2 identical over 11 bases. Germline V gives CDR1 LGHDT, CDR2 YNNKEL (reference sequence). V was clipped by 2 bases and J by 3 bases; unmatched bases: 4. This CDR3 comprises 16 residues.

This clone was observed a single time. The chain joins TRBV7-2 to TRBJ2-2, with TRBD2 matching 9 bases. This CDR3 region has 16 residues. J lost 8 bases, V lost 5 bases, and 12 bases had no gene match. Germline values: CDR1 SGHTA, CDR2 FQGNSA. This chain's CDR3 is CASSPRRGGLAGELFF. The CDR3 region has the DNA TGTGCCAGCAGCCCCCGCAGGGGAGGACTAGCGGGGGAGCTGTTTTTT. The whole variable domain, remainder taken from reference TRBV7-2 and TRBJ2-2, is GAGVSQSPSNKVTEKGKDVELRCDPISGHTALYWYRQSLGQGLEFLIYFQGNSAPDKSGLPSDRFSAERTGGSVSTLTIQRTQQEDSAVYLCASSPRRGGLAGELFFGEGSRLTVL.

The gene calls are TRBV12-3 or TRBV12-4 and TRBJ1-2; D gene ambiguous. The CDR3 runs to 12 residues. V shed 3 bases and J shed 8 bases, with 10 bases lying between them. As DNA, the CDR3 is TGTGCCAGCAGTTTTATCGCTAGAGGCTACACCTTC. Its translation: CASSFIARGYTF.

A word on this clone: The sample carries other DNA sequences with the same CDR3. The chain employs TRBV5-5 and TRBJ1-4; D unresolved. Germline-derived CDR1 and CDR2 are SGHKS and YYEKEE (reference sequence). The CDR3 loop spans 15 amino acids. V lost 6 bases and J 6 bases, leaving 18 bases between the germline ends. For the CDR3, the DNA is TGTGCCAGCAACCTAAAAGGAGAAAGGCATGAAAAACTGTTTTTT. Translating it yields CASNLKGERHEKLFF.

The V call is TRBV18, the J call TRBJ1-5; a weak D match, TRBD1 (6 bases). Trimming stripped 2 bases from V and 5 bases from J, with 10 bases between. Germline V gives CDR1 KGHSH, CDR2 LQKENI. The CDR3 is made up of 14 amino acids. This CDR3 is CASSPAYRDQPQHF. CDR3 in DNA: TGTGCCAGCTCACCAGCTTACAGGGATCAGCCCCAGCATTTT.

This rearrangement joins TRBV19 to TRBJ1-6; D is ambiguous. This CDR3 comprises 16 residues. CDR1 and CDR2 from the germline V gene are LNHDA and SQIVND (reference sequence). The V and J ends lost 3 bases and 1 base respectively, with 10 bases between them. The CDR3 reads CASSIARGSYNSPLHF. CDR3 DNA sequence: TGTGCCAGTAGTATCGCCCGCGGATCCTATAATTCACCCCTCCACTTT.

The chain employs TRBV7-6 and TRBJ1-1; TRBD1 agrees at 7 bases. The J segment lost 1 base and the V segment lost 5 bases, leaving 4 bases of the junction unmatched. The CDR3 totals 14 residues. CDR1 and CDR2 (germline): SGHVS, FNYEAQ. The CDR3, as DNA: TGTGCCAGCAGCCTGGGACAGTCGAACACTGAAGCTTTCTTT. Protein product: CASSLGQSNTEAFF.

This chain connects TRBV6-2 or TRBV6-3 to TRBJ1-3; TRBD1 might be the D (6 bases). This CDR3 is built from 16 residues. From germline, CDR1 is MNHEY and CDR2 SVGEGT. V dropped 6 bases and J dropped 0 bases, with 15 bases sitting between them. The CDR3 nucleotides read TGTGCCAGCAGCTTTTACAGGGTATCCTCTGGAAACACCATATATTTT. Its translation: CASSFYRVSSGNTIYF.

The rearrangement joins TRBV28 to TRBJ1-6; 7 bases agree with TRBD1. J gave up 9 bases and V 3 bases, and 5 bases lay outside the gene matches. The CDR3 loop spans 14 amino acids. Looked up from germline, CDR1 is MDHEN and CDR2 is SYDVKM. The chain's CDR3 is CASSFRGDSSPLHF. CDR3 DNA sequence: TGTGCCAGCAGTTTCAGAGGGGACAGTTCACCCCTCCACTTT.